This is a list of T cell receptor beta chains from one sample in a study of blood T cell repertoires in COVID-19. Only in-frame clones appear in the TCRdb table, and some are missing; sequencing was by immunoSEQ multiplex PCR. The sample has about 200,000 clones, more than 75% seen once; the top ten hold approximately 5.6%. Sequencing input: peripheral blood. Receptors originate from a woman aged 70-85 years with COVID-19, enrolled during active disease. CDR3s include the opening cysteine and the closing phenylalanine or tryptophan. The order of the fields is J gene, V gene, clone size, CDR3 length, D gene, CDR3 DNA, CDR3 protein. D genes are given only for firm matches. The size field is filled for only some rows; it gives once, few, many or a size class.

j_gene: TRBJ2-1; v_gene: TRBV27; abundance: .; len: 18; d_gene: TRBD2; CDR3nt: TGTGCCAGCAGTCGGACAGGGGTGCTAGCGGGAGGACACAATGAGCAGTTCTTC; CDR3aa: CASSRTGVLAGGHNEQFF
j_gene: TRBJ1-5; v_gene: TRBV2; abundance: .; len: 22; d_gene: .; CDR3nt: TGTGCCAGCAGTGAAGCCTTAGCTTACCATGGTAAACTAGCCCTGAACAATCAGCCCCAGCATTTT; CDR3aa: CASSEALAYHGKLALNNQPQHF
j_gene: TRBJ1-3; v_gene: TRBV3-1/TRBV3-2; abundance: .; len: 16; d_gene: .; CDR3nt: TGTGCCAGCAGCCTCTCGGCTAGGCCCACTGGAAACACCATATATTTT; CDR3aa: CASSLSARPTGNTIYF
j_gene: TRBJ2-1; v_gene: TRBV20-1; abundance: .; len: 14; d_gene: .; CDR3nt: TGCAGTGCTAGTTCTAGGAGGGCGCGCGATGAGCAGTTCTTC; CDR3aa: CSASSRRARDEQFF
j_gene: TRBJ2-1; v_gene: TRBV15; abundance: .; len: 17; d_gene: .; CDR3nt: TGTGCCACCATTTCTAGAGGTCTACAGGGCCCGTACAATGAGCAGTTCTTC; CDR3aa: CATISRGLQGPYNEQFF
j_gene: TRBJ2-7; v_gene: TRBV27; abundance: .; len: 16; d_gene: TRBD1; CDR3nt: TGTGCCAGCAGTCACGGAAGGACAGGGGTTGCCGAAGAGCAGTACTTC; CDR3aa: CASSHGRTGVAEEQYF
j_gene: TRBJ1-2; v_gene: TRBV19; abundance: .; len: 14; d_gene: TRBD1; CDR3nt: TGTGCCAGTAGGATGACAGGGGAAGACTATGGCTACACCTTC; CDR3aa: CASRMTGEDYGYTF
j_gene: TRBJ2-2; v_gene: TRBV18; abundance: .; len: 13; d_gene: TRBD2; CDR3nt: TGTGCCAGCTCAGCCCTAGCGGACCGGGAGCTGTTTTTT; CDR3aa: CASSALADRELFF
j_gene: TRBJ2-6; v_gene: TRBV3-1/TRBV3-2; abundance: .; len: 16; d_gene: .; CDR3nt: TGTGCCAGCAGTTTCGGGGGTACCTCTGGGGCCAACGTCCTGACTTTC; CDR3aa: CASSFGGTSGANVLTF
j_gene: TRBJ1-4; v_gene: TRBV9; abundance: .; len: 16; d_gene: .; CDR3nt: TGTGCCAGCAGCGTGGGACAAACCTCAACTAATGAAAAACTGTTTTTT; CDR3aa: CASSVGQTSTNEKLFF
j_gene: TRBJ2-2; v_gene: TRBV2; abundance: .; len: 14; d_gene: .; CDR3nt: TGTGCCAGCATGAGGGAAGCGAACACCGGGGAGCTGTTTTTT; CDR3aa: CASMREANTGELFF
j_gene: TRBJ1-4; v_gene: TRBV4-2; abundance: .; len: 17; d_gene: .; CDR3nt: TGTGCCAGCAGCTGGTTGGCAGGGGCTTCAACTAATGAAAAACTGTTTTTT; CDR3aa: CASSWLAGASTNEKLFF
j_gene: TRBJ2-7; v_gene: TRBV6-6; abundance: .; len: 14; d_gene: TRBD2; CDR3nt: TGTGCCAGCAGGTCCCCGGCGGGAGAGTACGAGCAGTACTTC; CDR3aa: CASRSPAGEYEQYF
j_gene: TRBJ2-1; v_gene: TRBV4-3; abundance: .; len: 15; d_gene: TRBD2; CDR3nt: TGCGCCAGCAGCCAGCAAGCGGGAAGTTACAATGAGCAGTTCTTC; CDR3aa: CASSQQAGSYNEQFF
j_gene: TRBJ1-6; v_gene: TRBV18; abundance: few; len: 16; d_gene: .; CDR3nt: TGTGCCAGCTCACCCTTCACGGGGGTTAAGGATTCACCCCTCCACTTT; CDR3aa: CASSPFTGVKDSPLHF
j_gene: TRBJ1-1; v_gene: TRBV4-1; abundance: .; len: 14; d_gene: .; CDR3nt: TGCGCCAGCAGCCAAGATGAGGTGAACACTGAAGCTTTCTTT; CDR3aa: CASSQDEVNTEAFF
j_gene: TRBJ2-1; v_gene: TRBV19; abundance: .; len: 14; d_gene: TRBD2; CDR3nt: TGTGCCACCCCACTAGCGGCTTTGCAGGGAGAGCAGTTCTTC; CDR3aa: CATPLAALQGEQFF
j_gene: TRBJ1-6; v_gene: TRBV5-1; abundance: .; len: 15; d_gene: .; CDR3nt: TGCGCCAGCAGCTTAAACCTCCCAGGGGATTCACCCCTCCACTTT; CDR3aa: CASSLNLPGDSPLHF
j_gene: TRBJ1-1; v_gene: TRBV18; abundance: .; len: 16; d_gene: TRBD1; CDR3nt: TGTGCCAGCTCACCAAGTCAACAGGGGATGAACACTGAAGCTTTCTTT; CDR3aa: CASSPSQQGMNTEAFF
j_gene: TRBJ1-1; v_gene: TRBV9; abundance: .; len: 15; d_gene: .; CDR3nt: TGTGCCAGCACCCGAGGCCCGTTGGGGCAGACTGAAGCTTTCTTT; CDR3aa: CASTRGPLGQTEAFF
j_gene: TRBJ1-2; v_gene: TRBV5-4; abundance: .; len: 15; d_gene: .; CDR3nt: TGTGCCAGCAGCCCCAGGTCCACAGTCAACTATGGCTACACCTTC; CDR3aa: CASSPRSTVNYGYTF
j_gene: TRBJ1-2; v_gene: TRBV27; abundance: .; len: 14; d_gene: .; CDR3nt: TGTGCCAGCAGTAAGACCGAGGCTAACTATGGCTACACCTTC; CDR3aa: CASSKTEANYGYTF
j_gene: TRBJ2-7; v_gene: TRBV7-8; abundance: .; len: 13; d_gene: .; CDR3nt: TGTGCCAGCAGCCGGGAGTTCTCCTACGAGCAGTACTTC; CDR3aa: CASSREFSYEQYF
j_gene: TRBJ2-5; v_gene: TRBV5-1; abundance: .; len: 14; d_gene: TRBD2; CDR3nt: TGCGCCAGCAGCTGGGGGGGACACCAAGAGACCCAGTACTTC; CDR3aa: CASSWGGHQETQYF
j_gene: TRBJ2-3; v_gene: TRBV19; abundance: .; len: 15; d_gene: TRBD1; CDR3nt: TGTGCCAGTAGTTCACGGACAGGGGGAACAGATACGCAGTATTTT; CDR3aa: CASSSRTGGTDTQYF
j_gene: TRBJ2-2; v_gene: TRBV5-1; abundance: .; len: 16; d_gene: .; CDR3nt: TGCGCCAGCAGCTTGGAAGGTCCTAGCTCAACCGGGGAGCTGTTTTTT; CDR3aa: CASSLEGPSSTGELFF
j_gene: TRBJ2-7; v_gene: TRBV6-5; abundance: .; len: 14; d_gene: TRBD2; CDR3nt: TGTGCCAGCTTAGCACGGGGGGGTAGTTACGAGCAGTACTTC; CDR3aa: CASLARGGSYEQYF
j_gene: TRBJ1-2; v_gene: TRBV29-1; abundance: few; len: 13; d_gene: TRBD1; CDR3nt: TGCAGCGTTCCCGGGACAGGAAAGTATGGCTACACCTTC; CDR3aa: CSVPGTGKYGYTF
j_gene: TRBJ1-4; v_gene: TRBV5-1; abundance: .; len: 17; d_gene: TRBD1; CDR3nt: TGCGCCAGCAGCTCGGGACAGGCGGTCGACATTGGTGAAAAACTGTTTTTT; CDR3aa: CASSSGQAVDIGEKLFF
j_gene: TRBJ1-5; v_gene: TRBV5-8; abundance: .; len: 11; d_gene: .; CDR3nt: TGTGCCAGCAGCTTGGTCCAGGCTCAGCATTTT; CDR3aa: CASSLVQAQHF
j_gene: TRBJ1-4; v_gene: TRBV6-5; abundance: .; len: 11; d_gene: .; CDR3nt: TGTGCCAGCAGTTCCGGGAGAAAACTGTTTTTT; CDR3aa: CASSSGRKLFF
j_gene: TRBJ2-1; v_gene: TRBV11-3; abundance: .; len: 15; d_gene: TRBD2; CDR3nt: TGTGCCAGCAGCCTTCATGGGCGGGGGTACAATGAGCAGTTCTTC; CDR3aa: CASSLHGRGYNEQFF
j_gene: TRBJ2-7; v_gene: TRBV6-5; abundance: .; len: 13; d_gene: TRBD1; CDR3nt: TGTGCCAGCAGACAGGGGGCGCGTTACGAGCAGTACTTC; CDR3aa: CASRQGARYEQYF
j_gene: TRBJ1-5; v_gene: TRBV5-6; abundance: .; len: 13; d_gene: .; CDR3nt: TGTGCCAGCGGTTTGCAGGGCAATCAGCCCCAGCATTTT; CDR3aa: CASGLQGNQPQHF
j_gene: TRBJ1-2; v_gene: TRBV18; abundance: .; len: 14; d_gene: .; CDR3nt: TGTGCCAGCTCACCATTAGAGGTCGAAGTAGGCTACACCTTC; CDR3aa: CASSPLEVEVGYTF
j_gene: TRBJ2-1; v_gene: TRBV3-1/TRBV3-2; abundance: .; len: 22; d_gene: TRBD2; CDR3nt: TGTGCCAGCAGCCAACCTGGAGGGGCTAGCGGTCCGTGGTTAAGCTCCTACAATGAGCAGTTCTTC; CDR3aa: CASSQPGGASGPWLSSYNEQFF
j_gene: TRBJ1-3; v_gene: TRBV27; abundance: .; len: 14; d_gene: .; CDR3nt: TGTGCCAGCAGTTTGGGGCTAGGGGGAAACACCATATATTTT; CDR3aa: CASSLGLGGNTIYF
j_gene: TRBJ2-7; v_gene: TRBV9; abundance: .; len: 13; d_gene: .; CDR3nt: TGTGCCAGCAGCGCATCCCAGGGAAACGAGCAGTACTTC; CDR3aa: CASSASQGNEQYF
j_gene: TRBJ2-5; v_gene: TRBV6-5; abundance: .; len: 15; d_gene: .; CDR3nt: TGTGCCAGCAGTTCCACTAGGAGGGAATTGGAGACCCAGTACTTC; CDR3aa: CASSSTRRELETQYF
j_gene: TRBJ2-3; v_gene: TRBV7-2; abundance: .; len: 12; d_gene: TRBD1; CDR3nt: TGTGCCAGCAGCCGGGGACAGGGGGCGTCGTATTTT; CDR3aa: CASSRGQGASYF
j_gene: TRBJ1-2; v_gene: TRBV24-1; abundance: once; len: 12; d_gene: .; CDR3nt: TGTGCCACCAGCGACACAGTCTATGGCTACACCTTC; CDR3aa: CATSDTVYGYTF
j_gene: TRBJ1-3; v_gene: TRBV19; abundance: .; len: 14; d_gene: TRBD1; CDR3nt: TGTGCCAGTCGACTTCAGGGGGCAGGAAACACCATATATTTT; CDR3aa: CASRLQGAGNTIYF